The 4 T cell receptor beta chains listed next were all sequenced from one sample in a study of T cells after yellow fever vaccination. TCRdb independently ran MiXCR on the 5' RACE reads; one entry per CDR3 protein. The table shows some 290,000 distinct CDR3 sequences, with roughly a tenth occurring only once. The sample was CD4+ T cells sorted from PBMCs, taken 45 days after the yellow fever booster vaccination. These receptors were obtained from a man aged 18 to 35 who received the YFV17D yellow fever vaccine.

This clonotype occurred a few times. The rearrangement links TRBV20-1 to TRBJ1-4, with D perhaps TRBD1 (6 bases). The CDR3 is 17 residues long. Germline V gene sequence: CDR1 DFQATT, CDR2 SNEGSKA (reference sequence). V lost 3 bases and J lost 7, with 24 bases in between. The CDR3 DNA sequence: TGCAGTGCTAGTAGCCCCCGGACAGCAGGCCTTGGTGAAAAACTGTTTTTT. It codes for CSASSPRTAGLGEKLFF.

This clonotype appeared a few times. This chain connects TRBV9 to TRBJ2-1; 8 nucleotides align to TRBD1. Per the germline V gene, CDR1 is SGDLS and CDR2 is YYNGEE. This CDR3 is 15 amino acids long. After removal of 4 bases from V and 8 bases from J, the junction contained 11 bases not matched to a gene. For the CDR3, the DNA is TGTGCCAGCAGCACCGAGCCAGGGGGCTTCGATGAGCAGTTCTTC. It translates to CASSTEPGGFDEQFF.

This clonotype has a handful of counts. The rearrangement links TRBV12-3 or TRBV12-4 to TRBJ2-1; 14 bases agree with TRBD2. The CDR3 is 15 amino acids. V lost 6 bases and J lost 12; bases outside the gene matches: 10. The CDR3 region has the DNA TGTGCCAGCAGCCCTACCGGGACTAGCGGGGGATGGCAGTTCTTC. Translating it yields CASSPTGTSGGWQFF.

This clonotype was seen a few times. The chain uses TRBV4-1 and TRBJ1-2; possible D gene TRBD1, 5 bases. The V end lost 0 bases, the J end lost 8 bases, and 16 bases lay between the germline ends. CDR1 and CDR2 (germline): MGHRA, YSYEKL. CDR3 length: 15 amino acids. The CDR3 DNA is TGCGCCAGCAGCCAAGACGGGGGTTCCGGTTACGGCTACACCTTC. This sequence encodes CASSQDGGSGYGYTF.